The 12 T cell receptor beta chains presented below share a single source sample, sequenced in a study of T cell clones after liver transplantation. Measured with immunoSEQ multiplex PCR; TCRdb has only the in-frame clones, and not every one. The table shows roughly 55,000 clones, with approximately 71% occurring only once. The sample here was CD4+ T cells from blood, taken approximately 54 months after liver transplant. Receptor source: a human patient who received a liver transplant. A share of the T cells may be of graft donor origin.

This sequence joins TRBV5-8 and TRBJ1-4; D ambiguous. Deletions cut 0 bases from V and 7 bases from J, with 10 bases between. The CDR3 loop spans 14 amino acids. Germline-derived CDR1 and CDR2 are SGHTS and YDEGEE. The CDR3 region is CASSLGLGAEKLFF. The DNA of the CDR3 is TGTGCCAGCAGCTTGGGGCTGGGCGCTGAAAAACTGTTTTTT.

This chain joins TRBV19 and TRBJ1-4; 8 nucleotides line up with TRBD1. Losses at the gene ends were 5 bases for V and 5 bases for J; bases not matched to a gene: 4. The germline V gene has CDR1 LNHDA and CDR2 SQIVND (reference sequence). This CDR3 is built from 14 residues. The CDR3 nucleotides read TGTGCCAGTAGTGCGGGACAGGCCAATGAAAAACTGTTTTTT. This encodes CASSAGQANEKLFF.

This chain joins TRBV4-1 and TRBJ2-7; the D call may be TRBD1 or TRBD2 (5 bases each). The germline gives CDR1 MGHRA, CDR2 YSYEKL. The CDR3 sequence is 16 residues long. Trimming took off 6 bases at V and 3 bases at J, with 21 bases between the two ends. The CDR3 nucleotides are TGCGCCAGCAGTTCACAACCCCCGGGACCAAACTACGAGCAGTACTTC. Its protein is CASSSQPPGPNYEQYF.

This chain uses TRBV7-7 with TRBJ2-1, with D hard to call. The CDR3 spans 13 residues. The V gene's germline CDR1 is SSHAT and CDR2 FNYEAQ (reference sequence). Here the CDR3 DNA reads TGTGCTAGCTCCGCTGACTCCTACAATGAGCAGTTCTTC. It codes for CASSADSYNEQFF.

This clone was found a few times. The CDR3 region has the DNA TGTGCCAGCAGACCACTAGCGGGGGGGCACCTGACCCAGTACTTC. The encoded protein is CASRPLAGGHLTQYF. J is TRBJ2-5 and V is TRBV7-2; 13 positions agree with TRBD2. Unmatched junction bases numbered 8, after V lost 6 bases and J lost 7 bases. This CDR3 spans 15 amino acids. The V gene's germline CDR1 is SGHTA and CDR2 FQGNSA.

J is TRBJ2-1 and V is TRBV7-9, with 13 bases identical to TRBD2. The CDR3 consists of 17 residues. Losses at the gene ends were 1 base for V and 7 bases for J; bases not matched to a gene: 7. In germline, CDR1 is SEHNR, CDR2 FQNEAQ (reference sequence). CDR3 DNA: TGTGCCAGCAGCTTAGGGGCCACTAGCGGGGGGGCAAATGAGCAGTTCTTC. Translated, it gives CASSLGATSGGANEQFF.

In this sample, this clone turned up a few times. Other DNA variants within this sample encode the same CDR3. This rearrangement joins TRBV7-2 to TRBJ2-3; 7 bases line up with TRBD1. Germline V gene sequence: CDR1 SGHTA, CDR2 FQGNSA. The length of the CDR3 is 14 residues. V trimming: 1 base; J trimming: 5 bases; junction bases outside the gene matches: 3. This CDR3 reads CASSLGQGQDTQYF. The CDR3 nucleotides are TGTGCCAGCAGCTTAGGACAGGGTCAAGATACGCAGTATTTT.

The chain carries TRBV28 and TRBJ1-6, with D possibly matching TRBD1 (6 bases). CDR1 MDHEN and CDR2 SYDVKM come from the germline V gene. Trimming took off 11 bases at V and 2 bases at J, with 13 bases between the two ends. CDR3 length: 14 amino acids. The CDR3 spells CAAVGGTYNSPLHF. In DNA form, the CDR3 reads TGTGCCGCAGTAGGGGGGACCTATAATTCACCCCTCCACTTT.

V gene TRBV28 combines with J gene TRBJ2-5; 9 positions match TRBD1. Trimming at V came to 5 bases and at J to 6 bases, leaving 7 bases not matched to a gene. The CDR3 runs to 14 residues. Germline lookup yields CDR1 MDHEN and CDR2 SYDVKM. The CDR3 coding sequence is TGTGCCAGCAGTCCGGGGACAGGGACGAAGACCCAGTACTTC. Protein: CASSPGTGTKTQYF.

The chain joins TRBV28 to TRBJ1-2; D call uncertain. The CDR3 has 14 residues. Germline loops: CDR1 MDHEN, CDR2 SYDVKM. The V and J ends lost 5 bases and 4 bases respectively, with 14 bases between them. The DNA of the CDR3 is TGTGCCAGCAGTAGACACATGGACGGCTATGGCTACACCTTC. It is translated as CASSRHMDGYGYTF.

This clone occurred once. The chain combines TRBV10-1 with TRBJ1-4; D may be TRBD1 (5 bases). The CDR3 is 13 amino acids. V lost 10 bases and J 4 bases, leaving 13 bases between the germline ends. The V gene's germline CDR1 is WNHNN and CDR2 SYGVQD (reference sequence). The CDR3 region is CATPGRNNEKLFF. The CDR3, as DNA: TGCGCCACCCCGGGACGGAATAATGAAAAACTGTTTTTT.

This clone was detected many times. The rearrangement links TRBV30 to TRBJ1-2; 9 bases are a match to TRBD1. The V gene end was trimmed by 1 base and the J gene end by 6 bases; junction bases not matched to a gene: 9. Germline CDR1 is GTSNPN and CDR2 is SVGIG (reference sequence). The CDR3 spans 15 residues. DNA of the CDR3: TGTGCCTGGAGTGCCCTCGGGACAGGGAAGGATGGCTACACCTTC. It translates to CAWSALGTGKDGYTF.